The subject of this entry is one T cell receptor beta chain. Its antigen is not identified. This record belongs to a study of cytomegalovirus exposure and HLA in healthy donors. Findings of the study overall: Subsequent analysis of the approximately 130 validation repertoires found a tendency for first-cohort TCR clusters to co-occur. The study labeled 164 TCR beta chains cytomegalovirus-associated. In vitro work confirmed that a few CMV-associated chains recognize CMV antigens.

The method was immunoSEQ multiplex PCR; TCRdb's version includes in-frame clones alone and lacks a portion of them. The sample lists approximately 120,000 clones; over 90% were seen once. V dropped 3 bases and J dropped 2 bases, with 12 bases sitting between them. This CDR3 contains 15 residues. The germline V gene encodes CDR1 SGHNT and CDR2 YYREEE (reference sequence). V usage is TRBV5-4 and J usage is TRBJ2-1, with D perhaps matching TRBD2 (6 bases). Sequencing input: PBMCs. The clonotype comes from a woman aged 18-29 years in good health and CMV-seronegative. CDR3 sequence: CASSSSGGAYNEQFF. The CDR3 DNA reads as TGTGCCAGCAGCTCCAGCGGAGGGGCCTACAATGAGCAGTTCTTC.